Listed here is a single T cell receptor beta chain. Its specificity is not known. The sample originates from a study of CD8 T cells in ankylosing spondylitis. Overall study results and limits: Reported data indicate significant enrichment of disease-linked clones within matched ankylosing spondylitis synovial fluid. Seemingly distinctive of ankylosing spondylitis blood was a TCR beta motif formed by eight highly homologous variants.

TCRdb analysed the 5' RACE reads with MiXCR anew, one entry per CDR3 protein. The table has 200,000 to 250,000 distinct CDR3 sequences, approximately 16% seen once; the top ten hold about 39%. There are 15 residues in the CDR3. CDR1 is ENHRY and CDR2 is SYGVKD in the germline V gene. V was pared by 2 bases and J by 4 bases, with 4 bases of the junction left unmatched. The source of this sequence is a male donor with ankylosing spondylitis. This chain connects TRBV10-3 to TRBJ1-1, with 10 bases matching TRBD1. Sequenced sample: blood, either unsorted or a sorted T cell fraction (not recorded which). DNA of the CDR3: TGTGCCATCAGTGAGCCGGACAGGGGGGGCACTGAAGCTTTCTTT. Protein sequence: CAISEPDRGGTEAFF.